The 5 T cell receptor beta chains below were found in one sample sequenced in a study of blood T cell repertoires in COVID-19. Generated by immunoSEQ multiplex PCR, the TCRdb table keeps only in-frame clones and is missing some. Of about 160,000 clones in the sample, approximately 95% were seen once. Sequencing was performed on peripheral blood. These receptors all stem from a woman aged 50 to 60 with acute or convalescent COVID-19.

The chain uses TRBV5-4 and TRBJ1-1; 7 nucleotides agree with TRBD1. The length of the CDR3 is 12 residues. CDR1 is SGHNT and CDR2 is YYREEE in the germline V gene (reference sequence). V shed 4 bases, J shed 4 bases, and the junction held 1 base outside the gene matches. DNA for the CDR3: TGTGCCAGCAGCCAGGGGGGCACTGAAGCTTTCTTT. Amino acids: CASSQGGTEAFF.

This sequence joins TRBV3-1 (or the pseudogene TRBV3-2) and TRBJ1-5, with D tentatively TRBD1 (5 bases). V was cut by 3 bases and J by 5 bases, with 11 bases left in between. CDR1 is LGHDT, CDR2 YNNKEL, per germline (reference sequence). The CDR3 extends over 14 amino acids. DNA of the CDR3: TGTGCCAGCAGCCAGCAGGGTTTGCATCAGCCCCAGCATTTT. The encoded protein is CASSQQGLHQPQHF.

The chain carries TRBV5-1 and TRBJ2-5; weak D call: TRBD2 (5 bases). The CDR3 consists of 13 residues. Germline CDR1 and CDR2: SGHRS and YFSETQ. Trimming left V 7 bases short and J 4 bases short, with 14 bases between. CDR3 coding DNA: TGCGCCAGCCAAAGGGCTGGGAGAGAGACCCAGTACTTC. This translates into CASQRAGRETQYF.

The rearrangement joins TRBV6-5 to TRBJ2-1; the D gene is possibly TRBD2 (6 bases). CDR1 and CDR2 from the germline V gene are MNHEY and SVGAGI. The CDR3 is 13 residues long. V was trimmed by 2 bases and J by 7 bases, leaving 9 bases between them. The CDR3 sequence is CASSYHRGNEQFF. The CDR3 DNA reads as TGTGCCAGCAGTTACCACCGGGGGAATGAGCAGTTCTTC.

The rearrangement joins TRBV28 to TRBJ1-1; 7 positions match TRBD1. The CDR3 length is 13 residues. Germline loops: CDR1 MDHEN, CDR2 SYDVKM. V lost 3 bases and J lost 4; bases outside the gene matches: 2. CDR3 sequence reads: CASSFSGGTEAFF. The CDR3 DNA is TGTGCCAGCAGTTTTTCAGGGGGCACTGAAGCTTTCTTT.